The 8 T cell receptor beta chains below all came from one sample that was sequenced in a study of blood T cell repertoires in COVID-19. The assay was immunoSEQ multiplex PCR, and TCRdb's table has in-frame clones only and misses some. The profile shows about 120,000 clones, around 89% of them singletons. Source material: peripheral blood. These receptors were collected from a woman in her fifties or sixties with COVID-19, enrolled during active disease.

The chain uses TRBV19 and TRBJ1-4; maybe TRBD1 (5 bases). Germline CDR1 and CDR2: LNHDA and SQIVND (reference sequence). The CDR3 length is 14 residues. The germline V and J ends were trimmed by 4 bases and 2 bases, with 8 bases remaining between them. The CDR3 DNA sequence: TGTGCCAGTAGTAAGGGGCCCACTAATGAAAAACTGTTTTTT. Its protein product is CASSKGPTNEKLFF.

The chain employs TRBV6-1 and TRBJ1-2, with a possible D match to TRBD1 (5 bases). Germline V CDR1 and CDR2: MNHNS, SASEGT. Trimming removed 2 bases from V and 4 bases from J, with 17 bases in between. This CDR3 has 16 amino acids. CDR3 sequence (DNA): TGTGCCAGCAGTGAAAAACATATAGGGGTTCCCTATGGCTACACCTTC. Amino acid sequence: CASSEKHIGVPYGYTF.

The chain is built from TRBV9 and TRBJ2-3; D is ambiguous. The V end lost 1 base, the J end lost 4 bases, and 7 bases lay between the germline ends. CDR1 is SGDLS, CDR2 YYNGEE, per germline. The CDR3 sequence is 13 residues long. The CDR3 spells CASSVREADTQYF. The CDR3 nucleotides are TGTGCCAGCAGCGTACGAGAGGCAGATACGCAGTATTTT.

The chain has TRBV6-5 and TRBJ1-2, with 8 bases aligning to TRBD1. The V gene end was trimmed by 6 bases and the J gene end by 8 bases; junction bases not matched to a gene: 8. This CDR3 contains 13 residues. Germline V lookup: CDR1 MNHEY, CDR2 SVGAGI. This chain's CDR3 is CASSLDRVRGYTF. The CDR3 DNA sequence: TGTGCCAGCAGCCTGGACAGGGTGAGAGGCTACACCTTC.

This clone came up once. The CDR3 here is CASSPAATRSTDTQYF. CDR3 DNA sequence: TGTGCCAGCAGCCCAGCGGCGACCCGGAGCACAGATACGCAGTATTTT. The V call is TRBV5-5, the J call TRBJ2-3; perhaps TRBD2 as D (5 bases). Looked up from germline, CDR1 is SGHKS and CDR2 is YYEKEE (reference sequence). The V gene lost 4 bases and the J gene lost 0 bases, with 15 bases spanning the gap. The CDR3 has 16 amino acids.

A single count supports this clone. This chain joins TRBV5-4 and TRBJ2-3; no firm D call. CDR3 size: 12 residues. The ends were cut back, 2 bases at V and 6 bases at J, with 7 bases in the middle. CDR1 SGHNT and CDR2 YYREEE come from the germline V gene (reference sequence). CDR3: CASSFPGDTQYF. CDR3 DNA sequence: TGTGCCAGCAGCTTTCCCGGTGATACGCAGTATTTT.

The J gene is TRBJ1-3, the V gene TRBV7-2; no reliable D call. The CDR3 runs to 14 residues. V was cut by 4 bases and J by 11 bases, with 18 bases left in between. Per the germline V gene, CDR1 is SGHTA and CDR2 is FQGNSA. CDR3 protein: CASSSPTTPEAIYF. Written as DNA, the CDR3 is TGTGCCAGCAGCTCCCCAACTACTCCCGAGGCCATATATTTT.

V gene TRBV5-1 combines with J gene TRBJ1-6; 9 bases fit TRBD1. Trimming at V came to 4 bases and at J to 9 bases, leaving 5 bases not matched to a gene. Germline lookup yields CDR1 SGHRS and CDR2 YFSETQ. This CDR3 region has 14 residues. The CDR3 reads CASSPGQGGSPLHF. DNA of the CDR3: TGCGCCAGCAGCCCGGGACAGGGTGGTTCACCCCTCCACTTT.